The 7 T cell receptor beta chains presented below share a single source sample, sequenced in a study of lymphopenia after photon versus proton radiotherapy. The method was immunoSEQ multiplex PCR; TCRdb's version includes in-frame clones alone and lacks a portion of them. The sample records under 30,000 clones, roughly 90% being singletons. Here the sequenced sample was peripheral blood, taken from a patient treated with photon-based radiotherapy. The receptors here all came from a woman between 45 and 60 years old with cholangiocarcinoma.

This clone came up once. V and J are TRBV10-3 and TRBJ1-3; a possible D gene is TRBD1 (6 bases). CDR1 and CDR2 from the germline V gene are ENHRY and SYGVKD. The CDR3 runs to 13 residues. Trimming took off 6 bases at V and 4 bases at J, with 10 bases between the two ends. CDR3 nucleotides: TGTGCCATCAGAGCAGGGGTAGGAAACACCATATATTTT. This codes for CAIRAGVGNTIYF.

CDR3 loop: CASSLESGPLYNEQFF. The CDR3 nucleotides are TGCGCCAGCAGCTTGGAATCGGGGCCGCTCTACAATGAGCAGTTCTTC. The J gene is TRBJ2-1, the V gene TRBV5-1, with D possibly called TRBD1 or TRBD2 (5 bases each). The CDR3 contains 16 residues. With 0 bases removed from V and 3 bases from J, the gap between germline ends came to 13 bases. CDR1 and CDR2 (germline): SGHRS, YFSETQ.

The rearrangement links TRBV2 to TRBJ1-2; D gene unclear. CDR1 is SNHLY, CDR2 FYNNEI, per germline. V lost 3 bases and J lost 2, with 7 bases in between. The CDR3 is 13 residues long. The CDR3 region is CASSDVPNYGYTF. The CDR3 DNA sequence: TGTGCCAGCAGTGATGTCCCAAACTATGGCTACACCTTC.

The CDR3 spells CASSTGQASYEQYF. The DNA of the CDR3 is TGCGCCAGCAGTACGGGACAGGCCTCCTACGAGCAGTACTTC. The chain is built from TRBV10-1 and TRBJ2-7, with TRBD1 identical over 8 bases. The germline gives CDR1 WNHNN, CDR2 SYGVQD (reference sequence). Trimming took 5 bases from V and 0 from J; bases not matched to a gene: 3. The CDR3 covers 14 residues.

The chain couples TRBV12-5 to TRBJ2-1, with D perhaps given as TRBD1 or TRBD2 (5 bases each). The germline CDR1 and CDR2 sequences are LGHNT and FRNRAP. Trimming took off 3 bases at V and 5 bases at J, with 20 bases between the two ends. CDR3 size: 17 residues. CDR3 DNA sequence: TGTGCTAGTGGTTTTGGCCGCTTACGGTGGGGGAACAATGAGCAGTTCTTC. This translates into CASGFGRLRWGNNEQFF.

The chain links TRBV7-2 to TRBJ1-5; tentatively, D is TRBD1 (5 bases). The germline V gene has CDR1 SGHTA and CDR2 FQGNSA. V was trimmed by 3 bases and J by 10 bases, leaving 13 bases between them. This CDR3 contains 13 residues. CDR3 in DNA: TGTGCCAGCAGCTTCGAGGGGATCGGACCCCAGCATTTT. Translation gives CASSFEGIGPQHF.

This clone was seen only a few times. J is TRBJ1-5 and V is TRBV18, with 9 bases identical to TRBD1. Per germline, CDR1 KGHSH and CDR2 LQKENI. J lost 2 bases, V lost 10 bases, and 6 bases had no gene match. CDR3 length: 14 amino acids. The CDR3: CATQQGAGNQPQHF. The CDR3 DNA follows: TGTGCCACCCAACAGGGGGCTGGCAATCAGCCCCAGCATTTT. The variable domain in full, with the rest retrieved from reference TRBV18 and TRBJ1-5, is NAGVMQNPRHLVRRRGQEARLRCSPMKGHSHVYWYRQLPEEGLKFMVYLQKENIIDESGMPKERFSAEFPKEGPSILRIQQVVRGDSAAYFCATQQGAGNQPQHFGDGTRLSIL.